The clone carrying this TCR beta chain appeared a single time. Antigen specificity is unknown. The V gene lost 2 bases and the J gene lost 2 bases, with 16 bases spanning the gap. This CDR3 spans 18 amino acids. Germline V gene data show CDR1 as SGHAT and CDR2 as FQNNGV. This entry is derived from a study of OX40 agonist ivuxolimab in advanced cancers. Study in general: As their treatment, patients were administered ivuxolimab, an agonistic anti-OX40 (CD134) antibody. Every 2 weeks, patients received ivuxolimab intravenously, dosed at 0.01 to 10 mg/kg. Patients assigned to dose escalation were diagnosed with hepatocellular carcinoma, melanoma, renal cell or head and neck cancer. Study-wide points: Some nonresponders also had low normalized T-cell clonal expansion.

The method was immunoSEQ multiplex PCR; TCRdb's version includes in-frame clones alone and lacks a portion of them. The sample has 25,000 to 40,000 clones, around 87% seen once. The genes are TRBV11-2 and TRBJ2-6, with a tentative D call TRBD1 (6 bases). The receptor comes from an adult with an advanced solid tumor such as melanoma, head and neck, liver or kidney cancer. The material was CD4+ or CD8+ T cells sorted from blood, obtained in a trial of the OX40 agonist ivuxolimab. This chain's CDR3 is CASSLTGKSVTGANVLTF. In nucleotides, the CDR3 is TGTGCCAGCAGCTTAACAGGGAAATCTGTAACTGGGGCCAACGTCCTGACTTTC.